These 21 T cell receptor beta chains came from one sample sequenced in a study of T cells in Graves' hyperthyroidism and ophthalmopathy. TCR beta CDR3 sequences were amplified from RNA transcripts. An initial round of RT-PCR targeting the TCR CDR3 relied on the HTBI primer set. TCRdb fed the multiplex PCR reads into MiXCR, producing one record per CDR3 protein. In the table there are hundreds of thousands of distinct CDR3 sequences, 14% of which are singletons. The sequenced sample consisted of blood. The receptors shown here come from a woman under 30 with Graves' hyperthyroidism.

This clonotype appeared many times. The chain combines TRBV28 with TRBJ2-7, with TRBD1 matching 9 bases. Germline V gene lookup returns CDR1 MDHEN and CDR2 SYDVKM. This CDR3 region has 16 residues. The V and J ends lost 5 bases and 3 bases, in that order; junction bases with no gene match: 11. CDR3 amino acids: CASSTPGTGNNYEQYF. Written as DNA, the CDR3 is TGTGCCAGCAGTACTCCGGGGACAGGGAATAACTACGAGCAGTACTTC.

This clonotype has a count of ten or more. This chain connects TRBV6-6 to TRBJ2-2, with TRBD2 matching 9 bases. CDR1 is MNHNY, CDR2 SVGAGI, per germline (reference sequence). V dropped 2 bases and J dropped 6; count of bases not matched to a gene: 4. This CDR3 region has 15 residues. CDR3 protein: CASSYASGKSGELFF. The CDR3 nucleotides read TGTGCCAGCAGTTACGCTAGCGGGAAATCCGGGGAGCTGTTTTTT.

This clonotype appeared a few times. The chain couples TRBV19 to TRBJ1-1; D uncertain. Germline CDR1 LNHDA, CDR2 SQIVND (reference sequence). Trimming pared 5 bases from V and 4 bases from J, leaving 20 bases between. There are 16 residues in the CDR3. As DNA, the CDR3 is TGTGCCAGTAGTTCACACACGGGGTCCAGAGGCACTGAAGCTTTCTTT. Translating it yields CASSSHTGSRGTEAFF. Looking up the rest from reference TRBV19 and TRBJ1-1 gives the full variable domain: DGGITQSPKYLFRKEGQNVTLSCEQNLNHDAMYWYRQDPGQGLRLIYYSQIVNDFQKGDIAEGYSVSREKKESFPLTVTSAQKNPTAFYLCASSSHTGSRGTEAFFGQGTRLTVV.

V is TRBV3-1 and J is TRBJ2-3, with unresolved D. The ends were cut back, 0 bases at V and 4 bases at J, with 8 bases in the middle. Germline loops: CDR1 LGHDT, CDR2 YNNKEL (reference sequence). The CDR3 is made up of 14 amino acids. The CDR3 region is CASSQDFQPDTQYF. DNA of the CDR3: TGTGCCAGCAGCCAAGATTTCCAGCCAGATACGCAGTATTTT.

The chain is built from TRBV15 and TRBJ2-7; D tentatively reads TRBD1 or TRBD2 (5 bases each). Germline CDR1 LNHNV, CDR2 YYDKDF (reference sequence). V lost 0 bases to trimming and J lost 8 bases, with 17 bases between them. This CDR3 is 15 amino acids long. CDR3 nucleotide sequence: TGTGCCACCAGCAGAGAGAGGGGAGTACTATTTCAGCAGTACTTC. The encoded protein is CATSRERGVLFQQYF.

This clonotype has a count of ten or more. The V call is TRBV7-2, the J call TRBJ2-1; TRBD2 might be the D (6 bases). The CDR3 totals 13 residues. V lost 5 bases, J lost 4 bases, and 9 bases lay in between. Germline assignment: CDR1 SGHTA and CDR2 FQGNSA. The CDR3 DNA sequence: TGTGCCAGCAGCCGGGGGAATTACAATGAGCAGTTCTTC. It specifies CASSRGNYNEQFF.

V is TRBV20-1 and J is TRBJ1-2, with D maybe TRBD1 (5 bases). Germline V gene sequence: CDR1 DFQATT, CDR2 SNEGSKA (reference sequence). Trimming shortened V by 1 base and J by 4 bases, and 13 bases separated the two germline ends. There are 14 residues in the CDR3. CDR3 amino acids: CSARGGGKVYGYTF. The CDR3 DNA follows: TGCAGTGCTAGAGGGGGGGGGAAAGTCTATGGCTACACCTTC.

Many counts were recorded for this clonotype. CDR3 coding DNA: TGCAGCGTTCAGGGTTCGTCAGGGAACTACAATGAGCAGTTCTTC. Translation: CSVQGSSGNYNEQFF. This chain links TRBV29-1 with TRBJ2-1; a possible D gene is TRBD1 (5 bases). Trimming cost V 5 bases and J 3 bases, with 17 bases left between them. Germline lookup yields CDR1 SQVTM and CDR2 ANQGSEA. The CDR3 sequence is 15 residues long.

The chain employs TRBV6-1 and TRBJ2-5; 12 bases align to TRBD2. Per germline, CDR1 MNHNS and CDR2 SASEGT. V gave up 3 bases and J gave up 4 bases; unmatched junction bases: 12. The CDR3 sequence is 18 residues long. The CDR3 region has the DNA TGTGCCAGCAGTGAGCTCCTAGCGGGAGGGGCCCAACGAGAGACCCAGTACTTC. Translating it yields CASSELLAGGAQRETQYF.

This clonotype has only one observation. V is TRBV3-1 and J is TRBJ2-2; D ambiguous. Germline lookup yields CDR1 LGHDT and CDR2 YNNKEL (reference sequence). Trimming cost V 3 bases and J 3 bases, with 11 bases left between them. The CDR3 is made up of 15 amino acids. This CDR3 reads CASSHRRYYTGELFF. The DNA for the CDR3 is TGTGCCAGCAGCCATCGCAGGTACTACACCGGGGAGCTGTTTTTT.

This chain joins TRBV5-1 and TRBJ2-5; TRBD2 aligns across 10 bases. The J segment lost 5 bases and the V segment lost 3 bases, leaving 4 bases of the junction unmatched. This CDR3 comprises 14 residues. In germline, CDR1 is SGHRS, CDR2 YFSETQ. The CDR3 here is CASSSPGLAETQYF. The CDR3 DNA reads TGCGCCAGCAGCTCTCCGGGACTAGCGGAGACCCAGTACTTC.

The CDR3 region is CASSTGGGKLFF. As DNA, the CDR3 is TGTGCCAGTAGTACCGGGGGAGGAAAACTGTTTTTT. The genes are TRBV19 and TRBJ1-4; weak D call: TRBD1 (5 bases). Germline V gene lookup returns CDR1 LNHDA and CDR2 SQIVND (reference sequence). The CDR3 contains 12 residues. V lost 4 bases, J lost 10 bases, and 10 bases lay in between.

Ten or more counts support this clonotype. The chain combines TRBV6-2 or TRBV6-3 with TRBJ2-3, with TRBD2 matching over 9 bases. Losses at the gene ends were 2 bases for V and 1 base for J; bases not matched to a gene: 10. CDR1 is MNHEY and CDR2 is SVGEGT in the germline V gene. CDR3 length: 18 residues. The CDR3 nucleotides are TGTGCCAGCAGTTACCTTACCATTAGCGGGAGCCGCACAGATACGCAGTATTTT. Encoded protein: CASSYLTISGSRTDTQYF.

This clonotype was detected ten times or more. This chain links TRBV28 with TRBJ2-3; possible D gene TRBD2, 5 bases. The CDR3 spans 12 residues. Looked up from germline, CDR1 is MDHEN and CDR2 is SYDVKM. V lost 8 bases and J lost 0, with 6 bases in between. The CDR3 region is CASRESTDTQYF. CDR3 sequence (DNA): TGTGCCAGCCGGGAAAGCACAGATACGCAGTATTTT.

The V gene is TRBV2, the J gene TRBJ2-7, with D perhaps TRBD2 (5 bases). This CDR3 is built from 15 residues. Germline values: CDR1 SNHLY, CDR2 FYNNEI. The V gene lost 1 base and the J gene lost 0 bases, with 10 bases spanning the gap. The CDR3 DNA reads TGTGCCAGCAGTGAAGAAGCTAGCAGCTCCTACGAGCAGTACTTC. Its protein product is CASSEEASSSYEQYF.

The sample holds many counts of this clonotype. The chain has TRBV6-2 or TRBV6-3 and TRBJ2-2; D is unresolved. Germline CDR1 reads MNHEY; CDR2 reads SVGEGT. There are 13 residues in the CDR3. Trimming removed 6 bases at V and 6 bases at J, with 11 bases between. Here the CDR3 DNA reads TGTGCCAGCAGACCGTCCCGGGCCGGGGAGCTGTTTTTT. This codes for CASRPSRAGELFF.

This clonotype was counted many times. J is TRBJ2-5 and V is TRBV9; D possibly corresponds to TRBD2 (6 bases). Germline CDR1 reads SGDLS; CDR2 reads YYNGEE. CDR3 length equals 14 residues. V lost 4 bases and J lost 5, with 15 bases in between. In nucleotides, the CDR3 is TGTGCCAGCAGCTTACAACTAGCAGGGGAGACCCAGTACTTC. This codes for CASSLQLAGETQYF.

The rearrangement joins TRBV10-3 to TRBJ1-3; D not resolved. The CDR3 sequence is 12 residues long. Per the germline V gene, CDR1 is ENHRY and CDR2 is SYGVKD. With 5 bases removed from V and 0 bases from J, the gap between germline ends came to 2 bases. This CDR3 is CAISFSGNTIYF. The CDR3 coding sequence is TGTGCCATCAGTTTCTCTGGAAACACCATATATTTT.

This clonotype was detected ten times or more. The chain recombines TRBV11-2 with TRBJ2-1; 12 bases agree with TRBD2. Germline values: CDR1 SGHAT, CDR2 FQNNGV. There are 19 residues in the CDR3. The J segment lost 1 base and the V segment lost 5 bases, leaving 12 bases of the junction unmatched. The CDR3 DNA reads TGTGCCAGCAGCCCAACCTGGACAGGGACTAGCGGGTCCTACAATGAGCAGTTCTTC. Protein product: CASSPTWTGTSGSYNEQFF.

This clonotype was seen repeatedly, ten times or more. This rearrangement joins TRBV6-1 to TRBJ2-7, with D tentatively TRBD2 (5 bases). This CDR3 is 10 amino acids long. V lost 10 bases and J lost 2, with 6 bases in between. Germline-derived CDR1 and CDR2 are MNHNS and SASEGT. The CDR3 region has the DNA TGTGCCACCGGGGCCTACGAGCAGTACTTC. Its translation: CATGAYEQYF.

This clonotype came up many times. The chain has TRBV28 and TRBJ1-1; D is ambiguous. The CDR3 runs 11 residues. Germline V gene data show CDR1 as MDHEN and CDR2 as SYDVKM. The V end lost 10 bases, the J end lost 0 bases, and 6 bases lay between the germline ends. In nucleotides, the CDR3 is TGTGCCACCAGACTGAACACTGAAGCTTTCTTT. Translated, it gives CATRLNTEAFF.